This is a list of T cell receptor beta chains from one sample in a study of PD-1 blockade in classical Hodgkin lymphoma. Sequencing used immunoSEQ multiplex PCR; TCRdb keeps in-frame clones, though not all of them. The sample holds about 90,000 clones, around nine tenths seen once. The sequencing here drew on peripheral blood mononuclear cells (PBMCs), taken before the fourth cycle of nivolumab. Receptors originate from a human donor with classical Hodgkin lymphoma. Each CDR3 is given with its conserved first and last residue. Each record gives: CDR3 length, D gene, V gene, J gene, clone size, CDR3 DNA, CDR3 protein. A D gene is named only where the DNA matches it firmly. Some rows mark clone size as missing; the rest say once, few, many or name a class of expanded clone.

12	.	TRBV7-8	TRBJ1-2	.	TGTGCCAGCAGCTTAGGGTCTAACGGCTACACCTTC	CASSLGSNGYTF
13	TRBD2	TRBV18	TRBJ2-3	.	TGTGCCAGCTCATCGGGAGGGACAGATACGCAGTATTTT	CASSSGGTDTQYF
14	TRBD1	TRBV7-2	TRBJ2-7	.	TGTGCCAGCAGCCCTGACAGGGTAGTTCACGAGCAGTACTTC	CASSPDRVVHEQYF
14	TRBD2	TRBV4-2	TRBJ2-5	.	TGTGCCAGCAGCCCGCGCAGGGAGGGAGAGACCCAGTACTTC	CASSPRREGETQYF
12	.	TRBV30	TRBJ1-5	few	TGTGCCTGGAGCCCTAGGAGTCAGCCCCAGCATTTT	CAWSPRSQPQHF
17	.	TRBV28	TRBJ2-3	.	TGTGCCAGCAGTCAATCTAGTGCCCACCTCCGCACAGATACGCAGTATTTT	CASSQSSAHLRTDTQYF
16	TRBD2	TRBV18	TRBJ2-2	once	TGTGCCAGCTCACCTCCAGCGGGGGAAAACACCGGGGAGCTGTTTTTT	CASSPPAGENTGELFF
14	TRBD1	TRBV18	TRBJ1-1	few	TGTGCCAGCTCACCGACAGGGACTAACACTGAAGCTTTCTTT	CASSPTGTNTEAFF
12	.	TRBV7-8	TRBJ1-5	.	TGTGCCAGCAGTTGGGAGTTGAAGCCCCAGCATTTT	CASSWELKPQHF
13	.	TRBV27	TRBJ1-2	.	TGTGCCAGCAGTCCCAGCGTAGGCTATGGCTACACCTTC	CASSPSVGYGYTF
15	.	TRBV9	TRBJ1-3	.	TGTGCCAGCAGCGTAGAGGGGACTTCTGGAAACACCATATATTTT	CASSVEGTSGNTIYF
15	TRBD2	TRBV9	TRBJ2-7	.	TGTGCCAGCAGCGTAGCGGCTAGCGGATACTACGAGCAGTACTTC	CASSVAASGYYEQYF
21	TRBD1	TRBV10-3	TRBJ1-1	.	TGTGCCATCAGTGACCTAGGCTTAGGCTCCGGCGGGGACAGGGAGAACACTGAAGCTTTCTTT	CAISDLGLGSGGDRENTEAFF
15	.	TRBV27	TRBJ2-5	.	TGTGCCAGCAGTGGGACCATTCAGGGGAGGGAGACCCAGTACTTC	CASSGTIQGRETQYF
18	.	TRBV19	TRBJ2-7	.	TGTGCCAGTAGTGGGGCAGGACTAAGTCAAGTTTCCCGGTACGAGCAGTACTTC	CASSGAGLSQVSRYEQYF
13	.	TRBV6-4	TRBJ2-2	.	TGTGCCAGCAGTGCTCAAAACACCGGGGAGCTGTTTTTT	CASSAQNTGELFF
15	.	TRBV6-1	TRBJ1-2	once	TGTGCCAGCAGACCCGCCCTGGGCAGGAACTATGGCTACACCTTC	CASRPALGRNYGYTF
18	TRBD1	TRBV19	TRBJ1-2	.	TGTGCCAGTAGTATAGATCTCCCCCGGACAGGGGGAGACTATGGCTACACCTTC	CASSIDLPRTGGDYGYTF
16	.	TRBV30	TRBJ2-5	.	TGTGCCTGGAGCCAAGGAAGGGTTGGCTTCCAAGAGACCCAGTACTTC	CAWSQGRVGFQETQYF
13	.	TRBV30	TRBJ1-6	.	TGTGCCTGGAGTTTCGATGAGGTCTCACCCCTCCACTTT	CAWSFDEVSPLHF
14	.	TRBV19	TRBJ1-3	.	TGTGCCAGTAGTATAGCCCTCGCGCTCGACACCATATATTTT	CASSIALALDTIYF
16	.	TRBV7-9	TRBJ1-3	.	TGTGCCAGCAGCTTGCCGTCCTTAATCTCTGGAAACACCATATATTTT	CASSLPSLISGNTIYF
13	.	TRBV10-1	TRBJ2-7	.	TGCGCCAGCAGTGAGATTGGGGCGGGCGAGCAGTACTTC	CASSEIGAGEQYF
14	TRBD1	TRBV18	TRBJ1-2	.	TGTGCCAGCTCACCTGAGGGACAGAACTATGGCTACACCTTC	CASSPEGQNYGYTF
15	.	TRBV5-1	TRBJ1-1	.	TGCGCCAGCAGCGCCACCAGGGCGTTGGTCACTGAAGCTTTCTTT	CASSATRALVTEAFF
13	.	TRBV28	TRBJ2-1	.	TGTGCCAGCAGTTGGAGGGGCGGAAATGAGCAGTTCTTC	CASSWRGGNEQFF
16	TRBD1	TRBV28	TRBJ2-3	once	TGTGCCAGCAGTTTTCCTGGACAGGACGACACAGATACGCAGTATTTT	CASSFPGQDDTDTQYF
12	.	TRBV7-9	TRBJ1-2	once	TGTGCCAGCAGCTCATTCGCCGTCGGCTACACCTTC	CASSSFAVGYTF
13	.	TRBV27	TRBJ2-2	.	TGTGCCAGCAAACCCCTCCTCACCGGGGAGCTGTTTTTT	CASKPLLTGELFF
14	TRBD1	TRBV9	TRBJ1-5	once	TGTGCCAGCAGCGCCCTACAGGGGGGTCAGCCCCAGCATTTT	CASSALQGGQPQHF
19	TRBD1	TRBV27	TRBJ1-1	.	TGTGCCAGCAGTCCCGCTTTTTCCTATTTACAGGGGTTGGGCACTGAAGCTTTCTTT	CASSPAFSYLQGLGTEAFF
14	TRBD1	TRBV6-5	TRBJ2-7	.	TGTGCCAGCAGAGAGACAGGGGCTCTCAACGAGCAGTACTTC	CASRETGALNEQYF
13	.	TRBV28	TRBJ1-2	.	TGTGCCAGCAGCCCTGGAGGGGACTATGGCTACACCTTC	CASSPGGDYGYTF
16	.	TRBV28	TRBJ2-3	.	TGTGCCAGCAGTTCCACCTCCTGGGGGCTGGAAGATACGCAGTATTTT	CASSSTSWGLEDTQYF
14	TRBD2	TRBV5-4	TRBJ2-3	.	TGTGCCAGCAGCTTCGGGACTAGGTTGGATACGCAGTATTTT	CASSFGTRLDTQYF
15	.	TRBV6-4	TRBJ2-1	.	TGTGCCAGCTCCAAAGACAGCCAAGGATACAATGAGCAGTTCTTC	CASSKDSQGYNEQFF
13	TRBD1	TRBV27	TRBJ1-2	.	TGTGCCAGCAGAGAGACAGGGTTCTATGGCTACACCTTC	CASRETGFYGYTF
19	.	TRBV2	TRBJ2-1	.	TGTGCCAGCAGTGAAAGCCCCCGTCGAGTCCCAAGCTCCTACAATGAGCAGTTCTTC	CASSESPRRVPSSYNEQFF
12	.	TRBV11-2	TRBJ1-2	.	TGTGCCAGCCGCAGGGGAAACTATGGCTACACCTTC	CASRRGNYGYTF
14	TRBD1	TRBV5-4	TRBJ2-7	few	TGTGCCATCCAGGACAGGGCACTCTCTGGGGAGCAGTACTTC	CAIQDRALSGEQYF
14	.	TRBV1	TRBJ1-2	few	TGCACCAGCAGCCCTAGACAGGGGGCGCCTGGCTACACCTTC	CTSSPRQGAPGYTF